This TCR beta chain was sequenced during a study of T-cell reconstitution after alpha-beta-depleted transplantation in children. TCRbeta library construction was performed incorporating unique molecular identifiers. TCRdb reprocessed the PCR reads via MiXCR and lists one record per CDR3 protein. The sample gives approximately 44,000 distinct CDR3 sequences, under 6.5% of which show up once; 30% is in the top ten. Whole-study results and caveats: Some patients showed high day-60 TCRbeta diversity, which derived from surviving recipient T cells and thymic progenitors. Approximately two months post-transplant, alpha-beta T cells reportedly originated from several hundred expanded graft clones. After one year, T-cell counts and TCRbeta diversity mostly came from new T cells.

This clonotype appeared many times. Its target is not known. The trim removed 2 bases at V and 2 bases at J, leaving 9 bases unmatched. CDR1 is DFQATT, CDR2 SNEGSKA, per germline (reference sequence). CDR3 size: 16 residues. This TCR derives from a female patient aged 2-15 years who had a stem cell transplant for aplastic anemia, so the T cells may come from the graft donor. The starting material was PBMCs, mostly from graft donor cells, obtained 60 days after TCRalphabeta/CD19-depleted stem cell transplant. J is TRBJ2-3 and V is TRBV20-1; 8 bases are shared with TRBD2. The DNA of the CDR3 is TGCAGTGCTAGACCCGGACTAGCATTAATCACAGATACGCAGTATTTT. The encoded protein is CSARPGLALITDTQYF.